Here is one TCR beta chain with its context. The target antigen is unknown. Any gene name here is a mouse gene name. The read ends 1 residue shy of where the CDR3 ends; the end is completed using the germline J gene. Time point denoted: mouse harvest day 14 after allogeneic transplant. Each mouse received 10^7 T-cell-depleted marrow cells plus 10^6 splenic CD5+ T cells by tail vein. B6 (H2b) cells into BALB/c (H2d) mice; tissues taken at day 7 or 14. This entry is derived from a study of tissue T cells after allogeneic stem cell transplantation. General observations from the study: TCR repertoires tracked anatomic similarity, regardless of disease or transplant status. Some tissue clones might be persisting host cells; their alloreactivity or antigen specificity was not determined. Shared clones across patients were few; motif clustering revealed tissue-specific shared signatures.

This table comes from immunoSEQ multiplex PCR, and its TCRdb copy is limited to in-frame clones, with some not included. The repertoire consists of about 7,700 clones, with roughly a third occurring once and the leading ten covering around 6.8%. The CDR3 consists of 13 residues. The germline CDR1 and CDR2 sequences are KGHPV and FQNQEV (reference sequence). Germline trimming cut 4 bases from V and 2 bases from J; bases unmatched to any gene: 1. This clonotype was sampled from a female BALB/c mouse given C57BL/6 T cells with graft-versus-host disease after an allogeneic hematopoietic cell transplant. The sample consisted of skin. The chain recombines TRBV26 with TRBJ1-2, with 7 nucleotides matching TRBD1. CDR3 residues: CASSQGGNSDYTF. CDR3 DNA, as far as it was read: TGTGCCAGCAGTCAAGGGGGCAACTCCGACTACACC.